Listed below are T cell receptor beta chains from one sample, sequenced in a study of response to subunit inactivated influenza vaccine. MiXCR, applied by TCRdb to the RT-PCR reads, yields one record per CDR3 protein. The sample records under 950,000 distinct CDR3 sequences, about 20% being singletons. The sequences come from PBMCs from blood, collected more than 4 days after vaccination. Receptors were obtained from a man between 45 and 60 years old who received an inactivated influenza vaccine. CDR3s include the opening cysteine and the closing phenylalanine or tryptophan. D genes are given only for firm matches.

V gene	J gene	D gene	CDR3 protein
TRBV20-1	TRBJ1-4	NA	CSARDRVRDGTNEKLFF
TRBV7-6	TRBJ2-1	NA	CASSPEFKGRYNEQFF
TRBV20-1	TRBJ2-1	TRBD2	CSAPTSGSSNEQFF
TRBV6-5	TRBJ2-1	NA	CASSYLNEQFF
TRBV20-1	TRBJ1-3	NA	CSARNLGNTIYF
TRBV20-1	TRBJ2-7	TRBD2	CSARKTSGFNYEQYF
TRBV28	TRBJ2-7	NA	CASTSTGTLPYEQYF
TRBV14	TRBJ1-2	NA	CASSQVRGSGYTF
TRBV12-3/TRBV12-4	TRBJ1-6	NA	CASSTDRDNSPLHF
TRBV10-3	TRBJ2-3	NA	CAIRFRDISTDTQYF
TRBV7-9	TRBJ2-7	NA	CASSLGSGRRTYEQYF
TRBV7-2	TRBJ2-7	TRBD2	CASSLAGLAGENKQYF
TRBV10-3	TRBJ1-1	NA	CATRRLNTEAFF
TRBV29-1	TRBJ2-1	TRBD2	CSVRLTHRRGGEQFF
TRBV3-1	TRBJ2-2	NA	CASSQDPGPPTGELFF
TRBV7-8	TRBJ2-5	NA	CASSRFRWQETQYF
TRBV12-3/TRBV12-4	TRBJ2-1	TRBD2	CASRGFGTSLSYNEQFF
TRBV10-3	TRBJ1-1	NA	CAISEVKNTEAFF
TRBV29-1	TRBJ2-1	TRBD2	CSVAGLAGGDEQFF
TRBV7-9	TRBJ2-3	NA	CASSSGAVTSTDTQYF
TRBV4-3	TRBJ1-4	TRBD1	CASSQAVAGGEKLFF
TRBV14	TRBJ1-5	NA	CASSQAGMGQPQHF
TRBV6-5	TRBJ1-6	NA	CASSPGRGPLHF
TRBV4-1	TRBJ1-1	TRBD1	CASSLTGVAEAFF
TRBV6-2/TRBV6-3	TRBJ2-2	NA	CASSALGNTGELFF
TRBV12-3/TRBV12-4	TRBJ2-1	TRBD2	CASRTPGLAGEQFF